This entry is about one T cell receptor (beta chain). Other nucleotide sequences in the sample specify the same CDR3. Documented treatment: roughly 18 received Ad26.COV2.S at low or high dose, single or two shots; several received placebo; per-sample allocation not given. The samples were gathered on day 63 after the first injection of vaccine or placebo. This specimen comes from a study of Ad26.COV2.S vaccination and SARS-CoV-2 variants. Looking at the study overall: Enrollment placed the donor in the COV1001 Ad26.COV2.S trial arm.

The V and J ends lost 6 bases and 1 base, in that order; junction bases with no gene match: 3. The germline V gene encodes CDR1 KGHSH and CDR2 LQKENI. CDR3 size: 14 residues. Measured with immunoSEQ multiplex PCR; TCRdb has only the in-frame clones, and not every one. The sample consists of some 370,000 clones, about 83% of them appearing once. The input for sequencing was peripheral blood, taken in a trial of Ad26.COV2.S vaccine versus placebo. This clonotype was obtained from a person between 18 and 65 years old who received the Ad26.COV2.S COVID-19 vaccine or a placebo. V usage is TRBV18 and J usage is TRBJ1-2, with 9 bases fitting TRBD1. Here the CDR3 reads CASSRQGDNYGYTF. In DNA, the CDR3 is TGTGCCAGCTCGCGACAGGGGGATAACTATGGCTACACCTTC.